This T cell receptor (beta chain) was found in a study of long-term antiretroviral therapy in people with HIV. At minimum, one pre-ART and two post-ART PBMC samples were obtained from each donor. There were no participants with HIV treated outside the United States. This clone has just a few counts. The target antigen is unknown. Study-wide points: Subsequent to ART, diversity was augmented yet persisted below that of transplant donor controls. Controls showed broader CDR3 length ranges than did the HIV repertoires.

This CDR3 has 14 amino acids. Researchers report immunoSEQ v3.0 was run at survey level. Generated by immunoSEQ multiplex PCR, the TCRdb table keeps only in-frame clones and is missing some. Altogether tens of thousands of clones are present, 82% being singletons, with the ten largest covering over 8.5%. The V and J genes are TRBV21-1 and TRBJ1-1; TRBD1 is the table's D call and was not checked against the DNA. TRBV21-1 is annotated as a pseudogene. The clonotype comes from a man between 40 and 49 years old with HIV. The sequences come from unsorted PBMCs, collected 2.3 to 2.5 years after starting antiretroviral therapy. The CDR3 is CASYRGPMNTEAFF. CDR3 in DNA: TGTGCCAGCTACAGGGGGCCTATGAACACTGAAGCTTTCTTT.